This is a list of T cell receptor beta chains from one sample in a study of T cell repertoires in ileal Crohn's disease. TCRdb's copy holds only in-frame clones and misses some; the assay was immunoSEQ multiplex PCR. This table has approximately 2,800 clones, 70% to 90% appearing once. The specimen sequenced was ileal tissue. The receptors were sampled from an adult with Crohn's disease. The CDR3 runs from the conserved cysteine through the conserved F or W. Fields, in order: V gene, J gene, clone size, D gene, CDR3 DNA, CDR3 protein. The D gene is left open where the match is weak. Expanded clones are given a class, and other clones once, few, many or no size at all.

TRBV30	TRBJ1-1	.	.	TGTGCCTGGATCGAGGAGACTGAAGCTTTCTTT	CAWIEETEAFF
TRBV5-1	TRBJ2-7	.	TRBD2	TGCGCCAGCAGCCCAGGACTAGCGGGGGTTGCCTACGAGCAGTACTTC	CASSPGLAGVAYEQYF
TRBV6-6	TRBJ1-3	.	.	TGTGCCAGCAGTGAGGTAGTCCCTGGAAACACCATATATTTT	CASSEVVPGNTIYF
TRBV5-1	TRBJ2-2	.	TRBD1	TGCGCCAGCAGAATTGGGGACAGTGGACGCCCCGGGGAGCTGTTTTTT	CASRIGDSGRPGELFF
TRBV2	TRBJ2-7	.	.	TGTGCCAGCAGTGTAGCAGGGTCCTACGAGCAGTACTTC	CASSVAGSYEQYF
TRBV4-1	TRBJ2-7	few	.	TGCGCCAGCAGCCTCAAGACAGCTTACGAGCAGTACTTC	CASSLKTAYEQYF
TRBV27	TRBJ1-2	.	.	TGTGCCAGCAGTTTAAAGGGGCTCGATGGCTACACCTTC	CASSLKGLDGYTF
TRBV5-6	TRBJ2-5	.	TRBD2	TGTGCCAGCAGCTTGCGGGGGGGCCTAGAGTATGATATAGAGACCCAGTACTTC	CASSLRGGLEYDIETQYF
TRBV6-6	TRBJ1-1	.	.	TGTGCCAGCAGCCATGGGGACACTGAAGCTTTCTTT	CASSHGDTEAFF
TRBV9	TRBJ2-3	once	TRBD2	TGTGCCAGCAGGAGGACTAGCGGGGTTGTAGATACGCAGTATTTT	CASRRTSGVVDTQYF
TRBV6-5	TRBJ1-2	.	TRBD1	TGTGCCAGCAGTACGACCTGGACAGGCGGCTATGGCTACACCTTC	CASSTTWTGGYGYTF
TRBV7-8	TRBJ2-1	.	.	TGTGCCAGCAGCTCCCCCAAGGGGAGCTCCTACAATGAGCAGTTCTTC	CASSSPKGSSYNEQFF
TRBV5-5	TRBJ2-1	.	.	TGTGCCAGCAGCTGGGACATCGGGGCTAGTGAGCAGTTCTTC	CASSWDIGASEQFF
TRBV30	TRBJ2-6	.	.	TGTGCCTGGAGGAGGTTGCTCTCTGGGGCCAACGTCCTGACTTTC	CAWRRLLSGANVLTF
TRBV2	TRBJ2-1	.	TRBD2	TGTGCCAGCAGGGCAAGCGGGGGGGCCTACAATGAGCAGTTCTTC	CASRASGGAYNEQFF